What follows describes a single TCR beta chain. Its specificity is unknown. V dropped 0 bases and J dropped 4 bases, with 17 bases sitting between them. This CDR3 comprises 17 residues. Germline lookup yields CDR1 SGHKS and CDR2 YYEKEE (reference sequence). The data were produced by immunoSEQ multiplex PCR, yet TCRdb's version contains in-frame clones alone and is incomplete. This sample has about 64,000 clones, with approximately 90% found just once. The data derive from a study of PD-1 blockade in classical Hodgkin lymphoma. Described time point: cycle 4 day 1 (C4D1), after six to seven weeks of nivolumab. Each patient experienced a relapse that followed autologous stem cell transplantation, and brentuximab vedotin exposure varied. Overall study findings and caveats: Patients who began taking nivolumab under 1 year after ASCT were left out. In CD4+ cells, TCR diversity went up significantly by C4D1, but in CD8+ cells it did not.

The specimen was peripheral blood mononuclear cells (PBMCs), collected before the fourth cycle of nivolumab. V is TRBV5-5 and J is TRBJ1-3; no definite D call. The TCR sequence derives from a human donor with classical Hodgkin lymphoma. CDR3 sequence reads: CASSLGVTVASGNTIYF. In DNA, the CDR3 is TGTGCCAGCAGCTTGGGAGTGACGGTTGCTAGCGGAAACACCATATATTTT.